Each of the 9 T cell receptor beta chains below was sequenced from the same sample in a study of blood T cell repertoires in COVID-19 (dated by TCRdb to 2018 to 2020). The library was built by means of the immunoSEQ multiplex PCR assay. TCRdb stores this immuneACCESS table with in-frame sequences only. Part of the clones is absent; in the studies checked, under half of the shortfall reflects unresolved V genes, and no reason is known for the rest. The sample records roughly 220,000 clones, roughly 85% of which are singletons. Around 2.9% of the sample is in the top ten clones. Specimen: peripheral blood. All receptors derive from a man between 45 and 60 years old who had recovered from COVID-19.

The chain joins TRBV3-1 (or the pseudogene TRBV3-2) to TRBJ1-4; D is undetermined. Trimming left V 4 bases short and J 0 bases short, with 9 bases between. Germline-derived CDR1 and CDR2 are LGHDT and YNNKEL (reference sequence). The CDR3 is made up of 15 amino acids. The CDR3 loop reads CASSLGGATNEKLFF. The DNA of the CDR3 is TGTGCCAGCAGCCTAGGAGGAGCAACTAATGAAAAACTGTTTTTT.

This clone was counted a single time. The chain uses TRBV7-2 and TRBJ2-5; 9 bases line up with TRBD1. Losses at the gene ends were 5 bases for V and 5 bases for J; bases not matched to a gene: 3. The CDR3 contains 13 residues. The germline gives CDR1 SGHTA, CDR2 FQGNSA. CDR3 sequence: CASSLGTGETQYF. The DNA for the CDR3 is TGTGCCAGCAGCCTCGGGACAGGGGAGACCCAGTACTTC.

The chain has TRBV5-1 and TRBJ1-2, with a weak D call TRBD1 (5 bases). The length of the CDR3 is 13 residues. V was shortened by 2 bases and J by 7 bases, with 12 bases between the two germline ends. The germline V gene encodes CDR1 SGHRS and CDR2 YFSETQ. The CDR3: CASSFSGPTGYTF. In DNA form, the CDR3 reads TGCGCCAGCAGCTTCTCAGGGCCGACTGGCTACACCTTC.

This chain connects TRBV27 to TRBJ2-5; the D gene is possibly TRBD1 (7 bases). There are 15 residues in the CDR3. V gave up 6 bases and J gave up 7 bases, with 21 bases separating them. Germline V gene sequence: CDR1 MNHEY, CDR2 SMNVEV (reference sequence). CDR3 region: CASRTAGQLGGTQYF. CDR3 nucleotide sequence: TGTGCCAGCAGGACCGCGGGACAGCTAGGTGGGACCCAGTACTTC.

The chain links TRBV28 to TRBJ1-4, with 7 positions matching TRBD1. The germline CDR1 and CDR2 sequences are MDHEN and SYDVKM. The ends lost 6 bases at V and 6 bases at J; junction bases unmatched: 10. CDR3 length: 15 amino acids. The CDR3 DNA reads TGTGCCAGCAGCCCCCCCAAGGGGGCGTATGAAAAACTGTTTTTT. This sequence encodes CASSPPKGAYEKLFF.

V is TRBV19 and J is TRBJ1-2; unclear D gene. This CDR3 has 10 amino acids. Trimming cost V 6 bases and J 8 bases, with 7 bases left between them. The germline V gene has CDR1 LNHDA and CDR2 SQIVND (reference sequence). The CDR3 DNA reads TGTGCCAGTAGGGGCGAAGGCTACACCTTC. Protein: CASRGEGYTF.

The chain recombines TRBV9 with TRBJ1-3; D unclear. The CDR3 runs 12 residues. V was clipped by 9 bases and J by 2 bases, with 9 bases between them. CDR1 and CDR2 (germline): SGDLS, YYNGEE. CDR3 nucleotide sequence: TGTGCCATCGACGGGACTGGAAACACCATATATTTT. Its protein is CAIDGTGNTIYF.

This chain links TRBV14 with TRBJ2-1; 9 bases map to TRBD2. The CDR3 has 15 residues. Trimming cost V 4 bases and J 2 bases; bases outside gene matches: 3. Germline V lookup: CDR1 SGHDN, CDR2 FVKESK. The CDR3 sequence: CASSLAGVTYNEQFF. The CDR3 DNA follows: TGTGCCAGCAGCCTAGCGGGAGTCACCTACAATGAGCAGTTCTTC.

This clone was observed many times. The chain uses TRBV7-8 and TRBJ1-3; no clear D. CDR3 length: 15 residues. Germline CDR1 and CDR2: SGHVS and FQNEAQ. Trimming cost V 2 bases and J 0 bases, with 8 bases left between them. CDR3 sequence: CASSLFPFSGNTIYF. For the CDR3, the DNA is TGTGCCAGCAGCTTATTCCCGTTCTCTGGAAACACCATATATTTT.